This TCR beta chain was profiled in a study of chemoradiotherapy in HPV16-positive cancers. The CDR3 is 12 amino acids. Germline CDR1 and CDR2: LNHDA and SQIVND (reference sequence). Trimming removed 5 bases at V and 0 bases at J, with 2 bases between. Profiling relied on immunoSEQ multiplex PCR, and the TCRdb table lists in-frame clones only, not all of them. The sample contains 6,000 to 9,000 clones, around 77% of which appear only once. This clone was seen more than once but under ten times. This receptor was identified in a human donor with HPV-associated anogenital cancer. The specimen was obtained from a patient who underwent chemoradiotherapy. The V and J genes are TRBV19 and TRBJ1-3, with no clear D. CDR3 nucleotides: TGTGCCAGTAGTGACTCTGGAAACACCATATATTTT. Translating it yields CASSDSGNTIYF.